The subject of this entry is one TCR beta chain. The antigen is unknown. The sample is drawn from a study of OX40 agonist ivuxolimab in advanced cancers. At the level of the study: In this cohort, patients received ivuxolimab, an agonistic anti-OX40 (CD134) antibody. Earlier anti-PD-1, anti-PD-L1 or anti-CTLA-4 therapy was permitted; 35% to 50% had received some.

Study-wide findings and caveats: CD8+ T cells (on average) carried more expanded clones than CD4+ T cells.

Profiled with immunoSEQ multiplex PCR; TCRdb holds only in-frame clones, not every one. The table has 100,000 to 120,000 clones, approximately 89% seen once. The junction had 5 bases not matched to a gene; V was cut back by 4 bases and J by 4 bases. Germline loops: CDR1 SGHTA, CDR2 FQGNSA. The CDR3 sequence is 15 residues long. The sequencing here drew on CD4+ or CD8+ T cells sorted from blood, taken in a trial of the OX40 agonist ivuxolimab. This chain connects TRBV7-2 to TRBJ2-1; 9 bases fit TRBD1. The sequence came from an adult with an advanced solid tumor such as melanoma, head and neck, liver or kidney cancer. This CDR3 reads CASSSNRGLYNEQFF. In nucleotides, the CDR3 is TGTGCCAGCAGCTCGAACAGGGGGCTTTACAATGAGCAGTTCTTC.